The 13 T cell receptor beta chains reported below all come from one sample, sequenced in a study of cytomegalovirus exposure and HLA in healthy donors. TCRdb's copy holds only in-frame clones and misses some; the assay was immunoSEQ multiplex PCR. The data contain over 85,000 clones, approximately 89% of them singletons. Sequenced input: PBMCs. The receptor set was obtained from a woman aged 18-35 years in good health and CMV-seronegative.

The chain joins TRBV7-9 to TRBJ2-5; a possible D gene is TRBD1 (6 bases). V was cut by 0 bases and J by 5 bases, with 13 bases left in between. The length of the CDR3 is 15 residues. Germline values: CDR1 SEHNR, CDR2 FQNEAQ (reference sequence). The CDR3 DNA sequence: TGTGCCAGCAGCTTAGCCCCACAGGGAGTGGAGACCCAGTACTTC. Its translation: CASSLAPQGVETQYF.

This chain uses TRBV7-9 with TRBJ2-1; 11 bases align to TRBD2. This CDR3 region has 18 residues. The ends lost 5 bases at V and 0 bases at J; junction bases unmatched: 9. Germline CDR1 and CDR2: SEHNR and FQNEAQ (reference sequence). The CDR3 loop reads CASSRGTSGLSSYNEQFF. The CDR3 bases are TGTGCCAGCAGCCGCGGGACTAGCGGACTGAGCTCCTACAATGAGCAGTTCTTC. The complete variable domain, with remaining parts taken from reference TRBV7-9 and TRBJ2-1, reads DTGVSQNPRHKITKRGQNVTFRCDPISEHNRLYWYRQTLGQGPEFLTYFQNEAQLEKSRLLSDRFSAERPKGSFSTLEIQRTEQGDSAMYLCASSRGTSGLSSYNEQFFGPGTRLTVL.

This chain uses TRBV7-9 with TRBJ2-2; 7 nucleotides line up with TRBD1. V was clipped by 7 bases and J by 3 bases; unmatched bases: 8. The length of the CDR3 is 15 residues. The germline V gene encodes CDR1 SEHNR and CDR2 FQNEAQ (reference sequence). Written as DNA, the CDR3 is TGTGCCAGCACTTTAGACAGGGTTGACACCGGGGAGCTGTTTTTT. Its protein product is CASTLDRVDTGELFF.

The CDR3 nucleotides read TGCGCCAGCAGCCAAGATGGGGGAGGGGGGAAGCCCCAGCATTTT. Translating it yields CASSQDGGGGKPQHF. This chain joins TRBV4-3 and TRBJ1-5; possibly TRBD1 for D (6 bases). V lost 0 bases, J lost 8 bases, and 14 bases lay in between. This CDR3 is built from 15 residues. CDR1 is LGHNA, CDR2 YSLEER, per germline.

Comment on this clone: Other DNA sequences in this sample translate to the same CDR3. The J gene is TRBJ2-7, the V gene TRBV28; 8 nucleotides align to TRBD2. The CDR3 loop spans 13 amino acids. Germline CDR1 is MDHEN and CDR2 is SYDVKM. Trimming at V came to 2 bases and at J to 3 bases, leaving 0 bases not matched to a gene. CDR3 region: CASSLRGGYEQYF. The CDR3 DNA sequence: TGTGCCAGCAGTTTACGGGGGGGCTACGAGCAGTACTTC.

This clone appeared a few times. The rearrangement joins TRBV6-1 to TRBJ2-6, with 9 bases identical to TRBD2. V was clipped by 3 bases and J by 2 bases; unmatched bases: 2. Germline V lookup: CDR1 MNHNS, CDR2 SASEGT. The CDR3 covers 16 residues. Written as DNA, the CDR3 is TGTGCCAGCAGTGATTTAGCGGGGGCTGGGGCCAACGTCCTGACTTTC. This gives the protein CASSDLAGAGANVLTF.

This sequence joins TRBV11-1 and TRBJ2-7, with 8 bases identical to TRBD2. The germline V gene encodes CDR1 SGHAT and CDR2 FQDESV (reference sequence). V lost 5 bases, J lost 4 bases, and 10 bases stayed unmatched. This CDR3 contains 15 residues. Written as DNA, the CDR3 is TGTGCCAGCAGCCTATCCGGGACTAGTCTATACGAGCAGTACTTC. It codes for CASSLSGTSLYEQYF. The full variable domain, its missing parts supplied by reference TRBV11-1 and TRBJ2-7, is EAEVAQSPRYKITEKSQAVAFWCDPISGHATLYWYRQILGQGPELLVQFQDESVVDDSQLPKDRFSAERLKGVDSTLKIQPAELGDSAMYLCASSLSGTSLYEQYFGPGTRLTVT.

The genes are TRBV4-3 and TRBJ2-3, with D unclear. This CDR3 region has 15 residues. CDR1 LGHNA and CDR2 YSLEER come from the germline V gene. The V and J ends lost 0 bases and 5 bases respectively, with 12 bases between them. CDR3 nucleotide sequence: TGCGCCAGCAGCCAAGATGCGGCCGTAAGAGATACGCAGTATTTT. Its protein is CASSQDAAVRDTQYF.

V usage is TRBV13 and J usage is TRBJ2-5; 9 nucleotides match TRBD1. Germline CDR1 and CDR2: PRHDT and FYEKMQ (reference sequence). V lost 5 bases and J lost 2; bases outside the gene matches: 3. The CDR3 totals 14 residues. CDR3 region: CASSRGTGQETQYF. CDR3 bases: TGTGCCAGCAGCCGGGGGACAGGGCAAGAGACCCAGTACTTC.

The rearrangement joins TRBV7-9 to TRBJ1-2; no definite D call. CDR3 length: 16 residues. The V end lost 1 base, the J end lost 5 bases, and 17 bases lay between the germline ends. Germline CDR1 and CDR2: SEHNR and FQNEAQ (reference sequence). The CDR3 region is CASSLVSGTDTYGYTF. CDR3 in DNA: TGTGCCAGCAGCTTAGTTTCCGGTACAGACACTTATGGCTACACCTTC. The full variable domain, with the rest looked up from reference TRBV7-9 and TRBJ1-2, is DTGVSQNPRHKITKRGQNVTFRCDPISEHNRLYWYRQTLGQGPEFLTYFQNEAQLEKSRLLSDRFSAERPKGSFSTLEIQRTEQGDSAMYLCASSLVSGTDTYGYTFGSGTRLTVV.

This clone was observed a single time. V gene TRBV11-1 combines with J gene TRBJ2-5, with D unresolved. Deletions cut 2 bases from V and 5 bases from J, with 15 bases between. This CDR3 contains 15 residues. Germline-derived CDR1 and CDR2 are SGHAT and FQDESV (reference sequence). In DNA, the CDR3 is TGTGCCAGCAGCTTATCCTACCTAGAGAGGGAGACCCAGTACTTC. Translated: CASSLSYLERETQYF.

Only a few counts were recorded for this clone. The rearrangement joins TRBV7-2 to TRBJ2-2; tentatively, D is TRBD2 (6 bases). From germline, CDR1 is SGHTA and CDR2 FQGNSA. The V gene lost 5 bases and the J gene lost 4 bases, with 17 bases spanning the gap. There are 16 residues in the CDR3. In nucleotides, the CDR3 is TGTGCCAGCAGCACACTCCTCGGGACTGTCACCGGGGAGCTGTTTTTT. Its translation: CASSTLLGTVTGELFF.

The chain is built from TRBV5-6 and TRBJ2-6; D is unclear. This CDR3 has 14 residues. Germline V gene lookup returns CDR1 SGHDT and CDR2 YYEEEE. V was pared by 4 bases and J by 11 bases, with 16 bases between. CDR3 sequence: CASSLDGSSDVLTF. The CDR3 nucleotides read TGTGCCAGCAGCCTGGACGGGTCCTCGGACGTCCTGACTTTC.